This T cell receptor (beta chain) was captured by sequencing in a study of blood T cell repertoires in COVID-19 (dated by TCRdb to 2018 to 2021). About the study as a whole: Samples covering the acute and convalescent phases of COVID-19 were provided by collaborators in the United States, Italy and Spain. The prospective study material was composed of cDNA or gDNA derived from T cells, B-cell-depleted T cells, or PBMCs. Deeply sampled blood TCRbeta repertoires from subjects exposed to, actively infected with, or recovered from COVID-19 were included in the dataset. The repertoires were made available in a free public database intended to serve as a resource for research on the immune response to SARS-CoV-2. The samples were drawn from two sources: the first 160 participants of the ongoing ImmuneRACE study, and over 1,000 subjects contributed by 6 global collaborators. The sample metadata nearly always contained a de-identified subject ID, COVID-19 status, age in years and sex. Where available, HLA class I and class II types were taken from metadata supplied by the sample provider and were not determined by assay-based typing.

Worth noting for this clone: No cognate antigen has been identified for it. One base away there is no much larger clone; base qualities are not given.

TCRbeta CDR3 regions were amplified from genomic DNA using the immunoSEQ Assay, a bias-controlled multiplex PCR. From the authors' description of their analysis: Nucleated cell counts per sample were estimated from amplification of reference gene primers within the assay. To quantify the absolute abundance of each unique TCRbeta CDR3 rearrangement, sequence reads were collapsed and filtered. For each sample, productive Simpson clonality was calculated by taking the square root of Simpson's diversity index across productive rearrangements. Sourced from immuneACCESS, this table was stored by TCRdb with only in-frame sequences that have V and J called. A share of the clones is absent; for the studies checked, an unresolved V gene accounts for under half, and the remainder has no known explanation. V and J calls plus clone size are reproduced from that table; the DNA served to infer D and trimming. For this sample the table gives fewer than 400,000 clones, of which roughly nine tenths were detected only once. Together, the top ten hold 2.9% of the sample.

Trimming accounts for 1 base at V and 9 bases at J, while the number of junction bases matched to no gene is 6. The CDR3 sequence holds 15 residues, the cysteine and phenylalanine included. Only the CDR3 region is kept as DNA, spanning 45 bases read in frame from base 1. From the germline V gene, CDR1 is KGHDR and CDR2 is SFDVKD. Study-wide findings and limitations: The amount of clinical and demographic metadata varied by source and participant and was provided uncurated.

At one collaborating source in Seattle, patients were enrolled during active infection and were followed longitudinally through the course of disease. Each collaborating institution followed its own protocols to collect whole blood in K2EDTA tubes. For TCRbeta analysis, collaborators shipped samples in one of three forms: frozen whole blood, isolated PBMCs, or DNA extracted from either of those sample types. This TCR was sampled from a young woman with COVID-19, enrolled during active disease. The V and J genes are TRBV24-1 and TRBJ2-1; TRBD1 fits 9 bases in the junction. Sequencing was carried out using peripheral blood. DNA sequence: TGTGCCACCAGTGATTTAGGACAGGGGCAGGGTGAGCAGTTCTTC. This encodes CATSDLGQGQGEQFF.